This record looks at one T cell receptor beta chain sequence and its context. Its antigen is as yet unknown. The source of the sample is a study of cytomegalovirus exposure and HLA in healthy donors. Study observations and caveats: A later analysis linked a missense DCLRE1C variant to TCR beta V- and J-gene trimming.

The length of the CDR3 is 13 residues. V shed 4 bases and J shed 11 bases, with 15 bases lying between them. Germline CDR1 and CDR2: WNHNN and SYGVQD (reference sequence). PCR used 60 Vbeta primers and 13 Jbeta primers. Original analysis: Unique TCR beta chains numbered roughly 83 million in a later analysis, with approximately 10 million shared. Clones were sequenced by immunoSEQ multiplex PCR, and TCRdb holds only the in-frame ones, with some missing. The DNA gave D and trimming, while V, J and clone size come from that table. Of about 200,000 clones in the sample, less than 85% were seen once. The specimen was PBMCs. The chain employs TRBV10-1 and TRBJ2-1; unclear D gene. The sequence derives from a man younger than 30 in good health and CMV-seronegative. CDR3 nucleotide sequence: TGCGCCAGCAGTGCCCGCACTACCGATAAGCAGTTCTTC. Translation: CASSARTTDKQFF.